A single sample is the source of the 31 T cell receptor beta chains below, sequenced in a study of radiation and T cells in renal cell carcinoma (dated by TCRdb to about 2020). Library generation was performed with the immunoSEQ multiplex PCR assay. TCRdb stores this immuneACCESS table with in-frame sequences only. Part of the clones is absent; in the studies checked, under half of the shortfall reflects unresolved V genes, and no reason is known for the rest. Counted in this sample were about 150,000 clones; approximately 86% of them appeared once. The ten largest clones capture 15% to 20% of the sample. The time point label, as the study defines it: blood 4 weeks post-SBRT, at nephrectomy. The treatment or condition label here, explained by the study, means: 15 Gy SBRT to primary tumor, nephrectomy 4 weeks later. The sample in question was blood, obtained from a patient whose treatment included radiotherapy and nephrectomy. The receptor set was obtained from a woman between 45 and 60 years old with renal cell carcinoma.

The chain couples TRBV7-8 to TRBJ1-2; no clear D. CDR3 size: 13 residues. The germline V and J ends were trimmed by 4 bases and 5 bases, with 11 bases remaining between them. Germline V CDR1 and CDR2: SGHVS, FQNEAQ. Here the CDR3 DNA reads TGTGCCAGCAGCTCCCAAATCCCATATGGCTACACCTTC. It yields the protein CASSSQIPYGYTF.

This chain uses TRBV11-3 with TRBJ1-1; D is possibly TRBD1 (5 bases). Trimming removed 5 bases from V and 4 bases from J, with 11 bases in between. Looked up from germline, CDR1 is SGHNT and CDR2 is YENEEA. The CDR3 has 13 residues. The CDR3 protein is CASSEGRTTEAFF. The DNA of the CDR3 is TGTGCCAGCAGCGAGGGACGAACCACTGAAGCTTTCTTT.

This clone was counted between two and nine times. This sequence joins TRBV4-3 and TRBJ1-4; unclear D gene. Between the trimmed V and J ends, which lost 2 bases and 3 bases, there was a span of 1 base. The CDR3 has 12 residues. CDR1 LGHNA and CDR2 YSLEER come from the germline V gene. CDR3 sequence reads: CASSQPNEKLFF. CDR3 nucleotides: TGCGCCAGCAGCCAACCTAATGAAAAACTGTTTTTT.

The gene calls are TRBV6-1 and TRBJ2-7, with D perhaps TRBD2 (6 bases). Trimming left V 1 base short and J 3 bases short, with 16 bases between. CDR1 MNHNS and CDR2 SASEGT come from the germline V gene. The CDR3 is made up of 16 amino acids. The chain's CDR3 is CASSEGRAGTNYEQYF. CDR3 sequence (DNA): TGTGCCAGCAGTGAAGGCCGGGCGGGAACCAACTACGAGCAGTACTTC.

The rearrangement joins TRBV4-1 to TRBJ2-7, with D tentatively TRBD2 (5 bases). Germline assignment: CDR1 MGHRA and CDR2 YSYEKL. The CDR3 is 16 amino acids. V shed 0 bases and J shed 0 bases, with 12 bases lying between them. The CDR3 sequence is CASSQDSGEGSYEQYF. DNA for the CDR3: TGCGCCAGCAGCCAAGACTCCGGGGAAGGCTCCTACGAGCAGTACTTC.

The chain recombines TRBV2 with TRBJ1-6, with TRBD1 as a possible D gene (5 bases). From germline, CDR1 is SNHLY and CDR2 FYNNEI. V was shortened by 6 bases and J by 6 bases, with 9 bases between the two germline ends. The CDR3 totals 13 residues. The CDR3 here is CASRPQGNSPLHF. CDR3 sequence (DNA): TGTGCCAGCAGGCCGCAGGGTAATTCACCCCTCCACTTT.

The rearrangement links TRBV14 to TRBJ2-2; a possible D gene is TRBD2 (6 bases). The CDR3 runs 15 residues. CDR1 is SGHDN and CDR2 is FVKESK in the germline V gene. Trimming took off 1 base at V and 6 bases at J, with 12 bases between the two ends. The CDR3 loop is CASSQGLIAAGELFF. CDR3 bases: TGTGCCAGCAGCCAAGGCCTAATAGCGGCCGGGGAGCTGTTTTTT. The full variable domain, completed using reference TRBV14 and TRBJ2-2, is EAGVTQFPSHSVIEKGQTVTLRCDPISGHDNLYWYRRVMGKEIKFLLHFVKESKQDESGMPNNRFLAERTGGTYSTLKVQPAELEDSGVYFCASSQGLIAAGELFFGEGSRLTVL.

The chain recombines TRBV19 with TRBJ1-1; tentative D call: TRBD1 (5 bases). Germline V CDR1 and CDR2: LNHDA, SQIVND (reference sequence). The CDR3 covers 13 residues. V shed 4 bases and J shed 5 bases, with 11 bases lying between them. CDR3 loop: CASSSQGWTEAFF. For the CDR3, the DNA is TGTGCCAGTAGTAGCCAGGGTTGGACTGAAGCTTTCTTT.

This clone was counted once. The V call is TRBV19, the J call TRBJ1-2; D perhaps matches TRBD1 (6 bases). This CDR3 comprises 16 residues. The V gene lost 4 bases and the J gene lost 2 bases, with 17 bases spanning the gap. The V gene's germline CDR1 is LNHDA and CDR2 SQIVND (reference sequence). CDR3 loop: CASSNHGGQLNYGYTF. The CDR3 region has the DNA TGTGCCAGTAGTAATCATGGAGGACAGCTGAACTATGGCTACACCTTC.

The chain couples TRBV29-1 to TRBJ2-3; 10 bases align to TRBD1. CDR1 is SQVTM, CDR2 ANQGSEA, per germline. The CDR3 length is 16 residues. V lost 4 bases, J lost 5 bases, and 12 bases stayed unmatched. CDR3 region: CSVGTWGTGEVDTQYF. CDR3 nucleotides: TGCAGCGTTGGGACCTGGGGGACAGGGGAGGTAGATACGCAGTATTTT.

The rearrangement joins TRBV18 to TRBJ1-4, with D perhaps matching TRBD1 (5 bases). The CDR3 length is 13 residues. The germline V gene encodes CDR1 KGHSH and CDR2 LQKENI. V was cut by 3 bases and J by 5 bases, with 7 bases left in between. The CDR3 loop reads CASSPRQNEKLFF. CDR3 sequence (DNA): TGTGCCAGCTCACCTCGACAGAATGAAAAACTGTTTTTT.

The chain has TRBV19 and TRBJ1-2; 8 bases align to TRBD1. J was trimmed by 2 bases and V by 6 bases; bases with no gene match: 8. Per germline, CDR1 LNHDA and CDR2 SQIVND (reference sequence). This CDR3 is 15 amino acids long. The CDR3 nucleotides read TGTGCCAGTAGCCGGGACAGGCTCCTAAACTATGGCTACACCTTC. It codes for CASSRDRLLNYGYTF.

The chain employs TRBV29-1 and TRBJ2-3; 12 nucleotides line up with TRBD2. CDR3 length: 14 amino acids. J was trimmed by 6 bases and V by 7 bases; bases with no gene match: 8. Germline CDR1 reads SQVTM; CDR2 reads ANQGSEA. CDR3 nucleotides: TGCAGCGGAGAGACTAGCGGGAGTGACGATACGCAGTATTTT. Translating it yields CSGETSGSDDTQYF.

The rearrangement joins TRBV7-2 to TRBJ1-1; 9 positions match TRBD1. V trimming: 1 base; J trimming: 1 base; junction bases outside the gene matches: 4. CDR1 is SGHTA and CDR2 is FQGNSA in the germline V gene. The CDR3 spans 16 residues. The CDR3 DNA sequence: TGTGCCAGCAGCTTAGGGCGGGGACAGGGGAACACTGAAGCTTTCTTT. Residues: CASSLGRGQGNTEAFF. Full variable domain (rest looked up from reference TRBV7-2 and TRBJ1-1): GAGVSQSPSNKVTEKGKDVELRCDPISGHTALYWYRQSLGQGLEFLIYFQGNSAPDKSGLPSDRFSAERTGGSVSTLTIQRTQQEDSAVYLCASSLGRGQGNTEAFFGQGTRLTVV.

This chain joins TRBV10-3 and TRBJ2-1; 11 bases align to TRBD2. CDR1 is ENHRY and CDR2 is SYGVKD in the germline V gene. The J segment lost 10 bases and the V segment lost 6 bases, leaving 14 bases of the junction unmatched. CDR3 length: 16 residues. The CDR3 protein is CAISPGFSGGAGEQFF. In nucleotides, the CDR3 is TGTGCCATCAGCCCCGGGTTTAGCGGGGGGGCAGGAGAGCAGTTCTTC.

The CDR3 nucleotides read TGTGCCAGCAGCCAAGAAGGGAACGCAGATACGCAGTATTTT. It encodes CASSQEGNADTQYF. This rearrangement joins TRBV4-2 to TRBJ2-3; D is unresolved. CDR1 LGHNA and CDR2 YNFKEQ come from the germline V gene. Trimming shortened V by 0 bases and J by 4 bases, and 8 bases separated the two germline ends. This CDR3 comprises 14 residues.

V and J are TRBV7-9 and TRBJ1-5; no firm D call. The CDR3 totals 13 residues. V was cut by 6 bases and J by 0 bases, with 6 bases left in between. Germline-derived CDR1 and CDR2 are SEHNR and FQNEAQ (reference sequence). The CDR3, as DNA: TGTGCCAGCAGGAGAAATAGCAATCAGCCCCAGCATTTT. It encodes CASRRNSNQPQHF.

The chain is built from TRBV10-1 and TRBJ2-1; D uncertain. Germline CDR1 is WNHNN and CDR2 is SYGVQD (reference sequence). With 3 bases removed from V and 7 bases from J, the gap between germline ends came to 4 bases. The CDR3 length is 11 residues. This CDR3 is CASSEMNEQFF. Written as DNA, the CDR3 is TGCGCCAGCAGTGAAATGAATGAGCAGTTCTTC.

The chain combines TRBV5-4 with TRBJ2-4; possible D gene TRBD1, 6 bases. Trimming took off 5 bases at V and 6 bases at J, with 12 bases between the two ends. Germline V gene data show CDR1 as SGHNT and CDR2 as YYREEE (reference sequence). This CDR3 spans 13 amino acids. The CDR3 protein is CASSLDRLNIQYF. The CDR3 DNA reads TGTGCCAGCAGTCTGGACAGACTAAACATTCAGTACTTC.

This chain connects TRBV6-1 to TRBJ1-5; D is possibly TRBD1 (5 bases). Germline V gene sequence: CDR1 MNHNS, CDR2 SASEGT. CDR3 size: 15 residues. The V and J ends lost 1 base and 4 bases respectively, with 11 bases between them. The CDR3 nucleotides read TGTGCCAGCAGTGAAGATGGGCAGGGTAATCAGCCCCAGCATTTT. It translates to CASSEDGQGNQPQHF.

This clone was detected once. V usage is TRBV5-1 and J usage is TRBJ1-3; D not certain. The V gene lost 3 bases and the J gene lost 2 bases, with 12 bases spanning the gap. Germline assignment: CDR1 SGHRS and CDR2 YFSETQ. The CDR3 has 15 amino acids. CDR3 protein: CASSSYERPGNTIYF. CDR3 DNA: TGCGCCAGCAGCTCCTATGAGAGGCCTGGAAACACCATATATTTT.

The DNA of the CDR3 is TGCGCCAGCACCTGGGGGCCACCGGGGAATGACGAAAAACTGTTTTTT. The encoded protein is CASTWGPPGNDEKLFF. This chain joins TRBV5-1 and TRBJ1-4, with D maybe TRBD1 (6 bases). Germline values: CDR1 SGHRS, CDR2 YFSETQ. V was trimmed by 6 bases and J by 8 bases, leaving 23 bases between them. This CDR3 has 16 amino acids.

This clone was seen more than once but under ten times. The V gene is TRBV7-2, the J gene TRBJ1-1, with 7 nucleotides matching TRBD1. The CDR3 is made up of 14 amino acids. Germline assignment: CDR1 SGHTA and CDR2 FQGNSA. The ends lost 5 bases at V and 5 bases at J; junction bases unmatched: 8. The CDR3 region has the DNA TGTGCCAGCAGCCGACAGGGACTGTTAACTGAAGCTTTCTTT. Translating gives CASSRQGLLTEAFF.

The count of this clone is one. V and J are TRBV11-3 and TRBJ2-2, with D perhaps being TRBD1 or TRBD2 (5 bases each). The CDR3 sequence is 14 residues long. Trimming shortened V by 1 base and J by 5 bases, and 8 bases separated the two germline ends. Germline CDR1 SGHNT, CDR2 YENEEA. The CDR3 sequence is CASSLVGATGELFF. CDR3 DNA sequence: TGTGCCAGCAGCTTAGTCGGGGCAACCGGGGAGCTGTTTTTT.

Written as DNA, the CDR3 is TGTGCCAGTAGTTACTCGATTGGGCAGGGAGCCTACGAGCAGTACTTC. It codes for CASSYSIGQGAYEQYF. The rearrangement links TRBV19 to TRBJ2-7; D may correspond to TRBD1 or TRBD2 (5 bases each). Germline V gene lookup returns CDR1 LNHDA and CDR2 SQIVND (reference sequence). V dropped 5 bases and J dropped 2 bases, with 19 bases sitting between them. The CDR3 contains 16 residues. The whole variable domain, filled in from reference TRBV19 and TRBJ2-7, reads DGGITQSPKYLFRKEGQNVTLSCEQNLNHDAMYWYRQDPGQGLRLIYYSQIVNDFQKGDIAEGYSVSREKKESFPLTVTSAQKNPTAFYLCASSYSIGQGAYEQYFGPGTRLTVT.

DNA for the CDR3: TGTGCCAGCAGCTTATCGGGGGGGCCCACCGGGGAGCTGTTTTTT. It translates to CASSLSGGPTGELFF. The rearrangement uses TRBV7-9 and TRBJ2-2, with 8 bases lining up with TRBD2. V dropped 2 bases and J dropped 4; count of bases not matched to a gene: 3. The CDR3 extends over 15 amino acids. CDR1 SEHNR and CDR2 FQNEAQ come from the germline V gene (reference sequence).

As regards this clone: Other DNA sequences from this sample encode an identical CDR3 as well. The V call is TRBV5-1, the J call TRBJ1-1; D uncertain. The CDR3 totals 14 residues. Germline CDR1 is SGHRS and CDR2 is YFSETQ. The V end lost 2 bases, the J end lost 3 bases, and 11 bases lay between the germline ends. The CDR3 DNA reads TGCGCCAGCAGCTTAGAGGGAAGAGACACTGAAGCTTTCTTT. Amino acid sequence: CASSLEGRDTEAFF.

This chain links TRBV29-1 with TRBJ1-2, with D maybe TRBD1 (5 bases). This CDR3 contains 14 residues. Trimming cost V 7 bases and J 2 bases, with 17 bases left between them. In germline, CDR1 is SQVTM, CDR2 ANQGSEA. CDR3 sequence: CSALRAGMNYGYTF. DNA of the CDR3: TGCAGCGCCCTAAGGGCAGGGATGAACTATGGCTACACCTTC.

The chain joins TRBV9 to TRBJ2-1; maybe TRBD1 (6 bases). From germline, CDR1 is SGDLS and CDR2 YYNGEE. The CDR3 is made up of 15 amino acids. V shed 3 bases and J shed 2 bases, with 12 bases lying between them. CDR3 loop: CASSGGHSAYNEQFF. The CDR3 region has the DNA TGTGCCAGCAGCGGGGGGCACTCGGCCTACAATGAGCAGTTCTTC.

This clone was seen once. The chain recombines TRBV11-3 with TRBJ1-5, with a weak D call TRBD1 (6 bases). With 6 bases removed from V and 3 bases from J, the gap between germline ends came to 12 bases. Germline V gene sequence: CDR1 SGHNT, CDR2 YENEEA. The CDR3 has 14 residues. As DNA, the CDR3 is TGTGCCAGCAGTCAAACAGGGATCAATCAGCCCCAGCATTTT. It encodes CASSQTGINQPQHF. The full variable domain, completed using reference TRBV11-3 and TRBJ1-5, is EAGVVQSPRYKIIEKKQPVAFWCNPISGHNTLYWYLQNLGQGPELLIRYENEEAVDDSQLPKDRFSAERLKGVDSTLKIQPAELGDSAVYLCASSQTGINQPQHFGDGTRLSIL.

The chain has TRBV28 and TRBJ1-5; 7 positions agree with TRBD1. CDR3 length: 16 amino acids. Germline assignment: CDR1 MDHEN and CDR2 SYDVKM. With V trimmed by 5 bases and J by 4 bases, 11 bases remained unmatched. CDR3 sequence reads: CASSRQTGSRNQPQHF. DNA for the CDR3: TGTGCCAGCAGTCGACAGACAGGGAGCAGAAATCAGCCCCAGCATTTT. Complete variable domain (other parts from reference TRBV28 and TRBJ1-5): DVKVTQSSRYLVKRTGEKVFLECVQDMDHENMFWYRQDPGLGLRLIYFSYDVKMKEKGDIPEGYSVSREKKERFSLILESASTNQTSMYLCASSRQTGSRNQPQHFGDGTRLSIL.